The present TCR beta chain was sequenced within a study of human T cells and chemical hapten exposure. Looking at the study overall: The study traced per-sample TCR yield variation mainly to small differences in pooled library volumes.

Overall study findings and caveats: Counts of TCRs above 1 in 1000 frequency stayed unchanged with DPC sensitization.

This clonotype occurred many times. Its antigen is unknown. In the original workflow: Samples held a median of approximately 94,000 TCRs, range about 20,000–690,600. TCRdb itself ran the 5' RACE reads through MiXCR, one entry per CDR3 protein. TCRdb, not the original authors, processed these V and J calls. The data show 110,000 to 150,000 distinct CDR3 sequences, roughly 4% seen once. Trimming cost V 6 bases and J 1 base; bases outside gene matches: 7. The CDR3 has 16 residues. Germline CDR1 ENHRY, CDR2 SYGVKD. Whole blood that had not been fractionated was the source of extracted total RNA. This clonotype was obtained from a female donor in good health. The V call is TRBV10-3, the J call TRBJ1-2; 11 nucleotides line up with TRBD1. The CDR3 DNA reads TGTGCCATCAGCGCTGGGACAGGGGGAATTAACTATGGCTACACCTTC. Translating gives CAISAGTGGINYGYTF.